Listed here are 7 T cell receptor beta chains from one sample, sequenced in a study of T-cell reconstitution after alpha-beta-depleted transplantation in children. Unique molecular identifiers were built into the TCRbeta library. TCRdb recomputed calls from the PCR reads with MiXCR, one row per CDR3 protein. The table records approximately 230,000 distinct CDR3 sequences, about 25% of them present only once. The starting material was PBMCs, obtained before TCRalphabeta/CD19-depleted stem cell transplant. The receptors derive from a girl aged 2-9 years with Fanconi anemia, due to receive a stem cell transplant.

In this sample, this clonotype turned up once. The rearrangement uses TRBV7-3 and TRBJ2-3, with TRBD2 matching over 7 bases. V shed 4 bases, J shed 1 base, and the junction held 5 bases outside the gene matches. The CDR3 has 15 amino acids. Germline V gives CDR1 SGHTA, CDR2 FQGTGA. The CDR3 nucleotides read TGTGCCAGCAGCTCGGGACTACAGGGCACAGATACGCAGTATTTT. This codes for CASSSGLQGTDTQYF.

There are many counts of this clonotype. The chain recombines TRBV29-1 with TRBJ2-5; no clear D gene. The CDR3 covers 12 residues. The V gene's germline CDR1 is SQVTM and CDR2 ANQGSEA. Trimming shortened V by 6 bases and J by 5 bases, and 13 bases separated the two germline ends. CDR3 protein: CSVMAGRETQYF. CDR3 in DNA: TGCAGCGTAATGGCTGGTAGGGAGACCCAGTACTTC.

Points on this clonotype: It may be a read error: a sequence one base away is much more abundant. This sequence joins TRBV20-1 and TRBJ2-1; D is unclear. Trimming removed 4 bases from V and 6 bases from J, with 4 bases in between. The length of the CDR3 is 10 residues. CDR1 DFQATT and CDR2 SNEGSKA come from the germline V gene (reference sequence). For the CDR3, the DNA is TGCAGTGCTATTGGCAATGAGCAGTTCTTC. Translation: CSAIGNEQFF.

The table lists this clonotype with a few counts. This chain's CDR3 is CSEASGGFGNEQFF. CDR3 sequence (DNA): TGCAGCGAGGCTAGCGGGGGATTCGGGAATGAGCAGTTCTTC. The V and J genes are TRBV29-1 and TRBJ2-1; 10 nucleotides line up with TRBD2. Germline loops: CDR1 SQVTM, CDR2 ANQGSEA. The CDR3 loop spans 14 amino acids. Trimming cost V 7 bases and J 7 bases; bases outside gene matches: 10.

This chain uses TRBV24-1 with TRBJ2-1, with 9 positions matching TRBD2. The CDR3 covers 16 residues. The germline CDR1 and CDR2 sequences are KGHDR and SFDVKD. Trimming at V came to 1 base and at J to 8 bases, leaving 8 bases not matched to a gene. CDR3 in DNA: TGTGCCACCAGTGATTTAACAGCGGGGGGTTGGGATGAGCAGTTCTTC. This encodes CATSDLTAGGWDEQFF.

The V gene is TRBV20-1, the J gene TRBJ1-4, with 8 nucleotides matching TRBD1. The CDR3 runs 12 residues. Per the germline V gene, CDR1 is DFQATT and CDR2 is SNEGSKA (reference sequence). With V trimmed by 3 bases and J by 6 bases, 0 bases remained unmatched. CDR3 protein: CSARTGDEKLFF. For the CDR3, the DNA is TGCAGTGCTAGGACAGGGGATGAAAAACTGTTTTTT.

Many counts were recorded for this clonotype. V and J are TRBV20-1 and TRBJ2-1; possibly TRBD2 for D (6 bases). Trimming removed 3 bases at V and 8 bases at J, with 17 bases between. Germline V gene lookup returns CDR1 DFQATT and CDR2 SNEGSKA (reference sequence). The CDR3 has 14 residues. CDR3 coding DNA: TGCAGTGCTAGGATACGGGAGTTTTGGGATGAGCAGTTCTTC. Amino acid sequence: CSARIREFWDEQFF.